Given below is one TCR beta chain in context. One end of the junction varies from germline; a read error may be responsible. The sample originates from a study of technical replicates of blood from a handful of donors. This CDR3 is built from 15 residues. Germline V gene lookup returns CDR1 MNHEY and CDR2 SMNVEV (reference sequence). This table comes from immunoSEQ multiplex PCR, and its TCRdb copy is limited to in-frame clones, with some not included. The sample carries approximately 81,000 clones, over 75% recorded once. The sequenced sample consisted of PBMCs. This receptor was identified in a human donor in good health. Some clones in this sample may be carry-over from other donors' samples. The chain has TRBV27 and TRBJ2-1, with 9 bases lining up with TRBD2. This chain's CDR3 is CAGSLSGRPYNEQFF. The CDR3 region has the DNA TGTGCCGGCAGTTTAAGCGGGAGGCCGTACAATGAGCAGTTCTTC.